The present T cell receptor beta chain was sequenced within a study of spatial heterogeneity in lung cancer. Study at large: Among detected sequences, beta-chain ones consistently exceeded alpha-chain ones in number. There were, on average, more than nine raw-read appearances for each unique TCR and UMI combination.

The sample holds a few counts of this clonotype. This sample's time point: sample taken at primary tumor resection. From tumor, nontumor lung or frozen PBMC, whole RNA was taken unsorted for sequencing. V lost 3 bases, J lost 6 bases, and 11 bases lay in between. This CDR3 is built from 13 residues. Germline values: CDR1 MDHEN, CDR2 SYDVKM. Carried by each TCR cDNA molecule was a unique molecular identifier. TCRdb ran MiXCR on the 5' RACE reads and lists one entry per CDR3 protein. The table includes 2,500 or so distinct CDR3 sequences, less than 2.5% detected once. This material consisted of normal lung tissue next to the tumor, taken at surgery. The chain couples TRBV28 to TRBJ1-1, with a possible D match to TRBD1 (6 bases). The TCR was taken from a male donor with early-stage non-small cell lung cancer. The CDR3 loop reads CASSFGQRPEAFF. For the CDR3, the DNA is TGTGCCAGCAGTTTCGGACAGAGGCCTGAAGCTTTCTTT.